This section outlines one T cell receptor (beta chain) sequence together with its context. The data are from a study of control samples from healthy donors and cancer patients. The CDR3 loop spans 14 amino acids. Germline CDR1 is SGHNT and CDR2 is YYREEE (reference sequence). V dropped 10 bases and J dropped 0; count of bases not matched to a gene: 7. Repertoires were generated with immunoSEQ multiplex PCR, while TCRdb's copy carries only in-frame clones and drops some. The sample holds 120,000 to 150,000 clones; 91% are singletons and the top ten take approximately 3.4%. The sequence was collected from a man under 40 in good health. The J gene is TRBJ2-1, the V gene TRBV5-4; TRBD2 matches 7 bases. The sample was blood. DNA of the CDR3: TGTGCCGCTACGGGGGGAAGCTCCTACAATGAGCAGTTCTTC. As protein: CAATGGSSYNEQFF. The full variable domain, in which reference TRBV5-4 and TRBJ2-1 provide the parts outside the CDR3, is ETGVTQSPTHLIKTRGQQVTLRCSSQSGHNTVSWYQQALGQGPQFIFQYYREEENGRGNFPPRFSGLQFPNYSSELNVNALELDDSALYLCAATGGSSYNEQFFGPGTRLTVL.